This TCR beta chain was retrieved from a study of blood T cells in healthy people across ages. With a J-beta primer mix and a sample-barcoded 5' primer, a second PCR ran about 7 to 12 cycles. TCRdb reprocessed the 5' RACE reads with MiXCR, giving one entry per CDR3 protein. This sample has 900,000 to 950,000 distinct CDR3 sequences; approximately 32% occur once, and the top ten carry 10%. CDR1 SGHRS and CDR2 YFSETQ come from the germline V gene. The CDR3 totals 16 residues. This clonotype has more than one count but fewer than ten. This sample was also put to use in a study of T cells of mothers and their children.

The genes are TRBV5-1 and TRBJ2-5; 14 bases agree with TRBD2. The J call is doubtful: the DNA matches TRBJ2-7 better. This clonotype was obtained from a woman between 35 and 50 years old in good health. Input material: blood. The CDR3 DNA is TGCGCCAGCAGCTCCGGGACTAGCGGGGGACGGTACGAGCAGTACTTC. Residues: CASSSGTSGGRYEQYF.